This T cell receptor (beta chain) comes out of a study of T cells after yellow fever vaccination. Study at large: Fractions low in cell number were prepared with SMART-Seq v4 Ultra Low Input. Findings of the study overall: Researchers noted that a small share of clonotypes showed up in both CD4 and CD8 compartments.

The V end was cut by 5 bases, the J end by 0 bases, with 21 bases between. Per germline, CDR1 SGHRS and CDR2 YFSETQ. This CDR3 has 19 amino acids. Turning to this clonotype: Its antigen is not identified.

Synthesis of TCR cDNA relied on 5'RACE template switching, which attached a universal primer site and UMIs. TCRdb used MiXCR to reprocess the 5' RACE reads, holding one entry per CDR3 protein. Of 400,000 or so distinct CDR3 sequences listed, roughly 20% are singletons. The clonotype was recovered from a man younger than 35 who received the YFV17D yellow fever vaccine. The chain uses TRBV5-1 and TRBJ2-6, with D perhaps TRBD1 (5 bases). The material sequenced was PBMCs, taken before the yellow fever booster vaccination. The CDR3 DNA follows: TGCGCCAGCAGTGGGCTAAGGGGCACCTCAACCTCTGGGGCCAACGTCCTGACTTTC. Protein sequence: CASSGLRGTSTSGANVLTF.